The clone carrying this T cell receptor beta chain was counted a single time. What it binds is not known. 60 Vbeta and 13 Jbeta primers were used in PCR. Method: immunoSEQ multiplex PCR; TCRdb's copy keeps in-frame clones and lacks some. The table records tens of thousands of clones, around 62% of them present only once. These data come from a study of cytomegalovirus exposure and HLA in healthy donors. Per the germline V gene, CDR1 is MDHEN and CDR2 is SYDVKM. V was clipped by 5 bases and J by 8 bases, with 15 bases between them. This CDR3 comprises 13 residues. General study findings and limits: A later analysis linked a missense variant in DCLRE1C to the trimming of TCR beta V and J genes. Highest at DRB1 and lowest at HLA-C, TCR association rates differed among HLA loci in a later analysis.

The chain has TRBV28 and TRBJ1-1; D may be TRBD1 (6 bases). The clonotype comes from a human donor in good health. What was sequenced was PBMCs. This CDR3 is CASSPRDKREAFF. DNA of the CDR3: TGTGCCAGCAGTCCCCGGGACAAGAGGGAAGCTTTCTTT.